This paragraph reports one T cell receptor beta chain. Its antigen is undetermined. Data came from immunoSEQ multiplex PCR; TCRdb stores just in-frame clones and leaves some out. The sample lists 45,000 or so clones, roughly 90% occurring once. These data come from a study of T cell responses to AZD1222 COVID-19 vaccine. Whole-study findings and limits: A rise in Spike-specific TCR breadth and depth followed two AZD1222 doses.

The germline gives CDR1 MNHEY, CDR2 SMNVEV (reference sequence). The junction had 8 bases not matched to a gene; V was cut back by 2 bases and J by 6 bases. The CDR3 runs to 16 residues. The sample was peripheral blood, taken 28 days after the second AZD1222 dose. The chain uses TRBV27 and TRBJ1-5, with 9 bases aligning to TRBD1. The TCR originated in an adult who received the AZD1222 COVID-19 vaccine. The CDR3 DNA follows: TGTGCCAGCAGTTTAAGAGGGGGGACAGGGCGTCAGCCCCAGCATTTT. Translated, it gives CASSLRGGTGRQPQHF.